One sample yielded the 3 T cell receptor beta chains listed below, sequenced in a study of OX40 agonist ivuxolimab in advanced cancers. Using immunoSEQ multiplex PCR, the repertoire was profiled, and TCRdb retains in-frame clones only, with some absent. The data show 25,000 to 35,000 clones, about three quarters seen once. The sample was CD4+ or CD8+ T cells sorted from blood, taken in a trial of the OX40 agonist ivuxolimab. Receptors were obtained from an adult with an advanced solid tumor such as melanoma, head and neck, liver or kidney cancer.

This clone has a handful of counts. This chain links TRBV2 with TRBJ2-4; unclear D gene. There are 15 residues in the CDR3. Trimming took off 2 bases at V and 0 bases at J, with 8 bases between the two ends. CDR1 and CDR2 (germline): SNHLY, FYNNEI. This CDR3 reads CASSELALAKNIQYF. CDR3 sequence (DNA): TGTGCCAGCAGTGAACTGGCTTTAGCCAAAAACATTCAGTACTTC.

CDR3 sequence (DNA): TGCAGCGTTGGTCTAGGTAGACATGAGCAGTTCTTC. This encodes CSVGLGRHEQFF. The J gene is TRBJ2-1, the V gene TRBV29-1; no clear D gene. Trimming removed 4 bases at V and 8 bases at J, with 12 bases between. The CDR3 runs to 12 residues. Germline lookup yields CDR1 SQVTM and CDR2 ANQGSEA.

This chain joins TRBV30 and TRBJ1-5; 9 nucleotides match TRBD1. Germline V CDR1 and CDR2: GTSNPN, SVGIG (reference sequence). Unmatched junction bases numbered 6, after V lost 2 bases and J lost 4 bases. This CDR3 has 15 residues. The CDR3 here is CAWSFAGTGNQPQHF. CDR3 sequence (DNA): TGTGCCTGGAGTTTTGCCGGGACAGGGAATCAGCCCCAGCATTTT.